These 9 T cell receptor beta chains share one sample of origin, sequenced in a study of vaccination effects on CD4 cells after COVID-19. Antigen-specific CD4+ T cells were expanded with viral peptide pools in the ViraFEST assay before sequencing. When less than 13 days of culture had elapsed, CD4+ T cells were isolated. Participants were given two doses of BNT162b2 or mRNA-1273 vaccine. Their antigen targets remain unknown. Produced via immunoSEQ multiplex PCR; TCRdb's table is partial and in-frame only. The table includes about 14,000 clones, around 70% detected once. This specimen consisted of CD4+ T cells from PBMCs cultured with SARS-CoV-2 spike peptides, obtained after COVID-19 vaccination. These TCRs come from a human donor who received a COVID-19 vaccine.

The V and J genes are TRBV28 and TRBJ1-3; D is possibly TRBD1 (6 bases). CDR1 and CDR2 (germline): MDHEN, SYDVKM. The CDR3 is 14 amino acids. The V end lost 3 bases, the J end lost 2 bases, and 8 bases lay between the germline ends. CDR3 sequence: CASSLRGTGNTIYF. As DNA, the CDR3 is TGTGCCAGCAGTTTGAGGGGGACTGGAAACACCATATATTTT.

CDR3 amino acids: CASSETGFLYGYTF. The CDR3 nucleotides are TGTGCCAGCAGCGAAACAGGGTTCCTCTATGGCTACACCTTC. The gene calls are TRBV2 and TRBJ1-2; possibly TRBD1 for D (6 bases). CDR1 is SNHLY and CDR2 is FYNNEI in the germline V gene. With 6 bases removed from V and 4 bases from J, the gap between germline ends came to 15 bases. CDR3 length: 14 amino acids.

This chain connects TRBV18 to TRBJ1-2; no clear D. This CDR3 region has 13 residues. Germline V gene data show CDR1 as KGHSH and CDR2 as LQKENI. Between the trimmed V and J ends, which lost 3 bases and 12 bases, there was a span of 17 bases. In DNA form, the CDR3 reads TGTGCCAGCTCACCTGACGGAGAGCCCAAGGACACCTTC. This translates into CASSPDGEPKDTF.

The genes are TRBV19 and TRBJ1-1; 10 bases are a match to TRBD1. Germline loops: CDR1 LNHDA, CDR2 SQIVND (reference sequence). Trimming cost V 6 bases and J 3 bases; bases outside gene matches: 7. The CDR3 runs 15 residues. The CDR3 protein is CASSPETGGYTEAFF. As DNA, the CDR3 is TGTGCCAGTAGCCCTGAGACAGGGGGCTACACTGAAGCTTTCTTT. Full variable domain (remainder filled in from reference TRBV19 and TRBJ1-1): DGGITQSPKYLFRKEGQNVTLSCEQNLNHDAMYWYRQDPGQGLRLIYYSQIVNDFQKGDIAEGYSVSREKKESFPLTVTSAQKNPTAFYLCASSPETGGYTEAFFGQGTRLTVV.

The chain joins TRBV19 to TRBJ1-2; 7 bases map to TRBD1. Per the germline V gene, CDR1 is LNHDA and CDR2 is SQIVND (reference sequence). There are 15 residues in the CDR3. With V trimmed by 5 bases and J by 4 bases, 10 bases remained unmatched. The CDR3 is CASSWRDSDFYGYTF. For the CDR3, the DNA is TGTGCCAGTAGTTGGAGGGACAGCGACTTCTATGGCTACACCTTC. The variable domain in full, with the rest retrieved from reference TRBV19 and TRBJ1-2, is DGGITQSPKYLFRKEGQNVTLSCEQNLNHDAMYWYRQDPGQGLRLIYYSQIVNDFQKGDIAEGYSVSREKKESFPLTVTSAQKNPTAFYLCASSWRDSDFYGYTFGSGTRLTVV.

The V gene is TRBV11-2, the J gene TRBJ1-1, with D hard to call. From germline, CDR1 is SGHAT and CDR2 FQNNGV. Trimming pared 4 bases from V and 2 bases from J, leaving 5 bases between. The CDR3 extends over 12 amino acids. CDR3 amino acids: CASSSRNTEAFF. CDR3 coding DNA: TGTGCCAGCAGCTCCAGAAACACTGAAGCTTTCTTT.

This clone occurred once. The chain couples TRBV29-1 to TRBJ1-4; a possible D gene is TRBD1 (6 bases). Looked up from germline, CDR1 is SQVTM and CDR2 is ANQGSEA. Trimming cost V 4 bases and J 6 bases, with 15 bases left between them. The CDR3 is 14 residues long. The CDR3 sequence is CSVGEGKGDEKLFF. The CDR3 nucleotides read TGCAGCGTTGGTGAGGGGAAGGGGGATGAAAAACTGTTTTTT.

The chain has TRBV15 and TRBJ2-7; D tentatively reads TRBD1 or TRBD2 (5 bases each). V was trimmed by 3 bases and J by 4 bases, leaving 10 bases between them. Germline values: CDR1 LNHNV, CDR2 YYDKDF (reference sequence). This CDR3 is 13 amino acids long. The CDR3 DNA reads as TGTGCCACCAGCAGTGGGGACCGATACGAGCAGTACTTC. It translates to CATSSGDRYEQYF.

The chain links TRBV10-3 to TRBJ1-1; TRBD1 is a possible D gene (5 bases). The CDR3 runs to 15 residues. V lost 0 bases, J lost 3 bases, and 11 bases lay in between. Germline CDR1 ENHRY, CDR2 SYGVKD. The DNA for the CDR3 is TGTGCCATCAGTGAGTCGAGGGGAACGTACACTGAAGCTTTCTTT. Translating gives CAISESRGTYTEAFF.